These 16 T cell receptor beta chains share one sample of origin, sequenced in a study of OX40 agonist ivuxolimab in advanced cancers. Sequencing used immunoSEQ multiplex PCR; TCRdb keeps in-frame clones, though not all of them. This table holds about 89,000 clones, 86% found once. The starting material was CD4+ or CD8+ T cells sorted from blood, obtained in a trial of the OX40 agonist ivuxolimab. The source of these receptors is an adult with an advanced solid tumor such as melanoma, head and neck, liver or kidney cancer.

This rearrangement joins TRBV14 to TRBJ1-2; no firm D call. The length of the CDR3 is 13 residues. Germline CDR1 SGHDN, CDR2 FVKESK. The V end was cut by 0 bases, the J end by 2 bases, with 4 bases between. CDR3 in DNA: TGTGCCAGCAGCCAAGATTTAAACTATGGCTACACCTTC. This codes for CASSQDLNYGYTF. Together with reference TRBV14 and TRBJ1-2, the CDR3 gives the full variable domain: EAGVTQFPSHSVIEKGQTVTLRCDPISGHDNLYWYRRVMGKEIKFLLHFVKESKQDESGMPNNRFLAERTGGTYSTLKVQPAELEDSGVYFCASSQDLNYGYTFGSGTRLTVV.

The chain is built from TRBV7-9 and TRBJ2-1; no definite D call. There are 13 residues in the CDR3. V dropped 1 base and J dropped 3 bases, with 4 bases sitting between them. The germline gives CDR1 SEHNR, CDR2 FQNEAQ (reference sequence). The CDR3 region has the DNA TGTGCCAGCAGCTTAGGATTCTACAATGAGCAGTTCTTC. It yields the protein CASSLGFYNEQFF.

The rearrangement uses TRBV27 and TRBJ2-3; TRBD2 matches at 9 bases. Looked up from germline, CDR1 is MNHEY and CDR2 is SMNVEV (reference sequence). CDR3 size: 20 residues. Trimming took 3 bases from V and 0 from J; bases not matched to a gene: 16. The CDR3 spells CASSFLGSGRVGLSTDTQYF. The CDR3 DNA reads as TGTGCCAGCAGTTTTCTGGGTAGCGGGAGAGTGGGACTTAGCACAGATACGCAGTATTTT.

The chain carries TRBV10-3 and TRBJ2-3; D unresolved. This CDR3 spans 14 amino acids. V was shortened by 4 bases and J by 2 bases, with 10 bases between the two germline ends. CDR1 is ENHRY and CDR2 is SYGVKD in the germline V gene. CDR3 protein: CAISGSQFTDTQYF. Here the CDR3 DNA reads TGTGCCATCAGTGGAAGTCAGTTCACAGATACGCAGTATTTT.

This chain uses TRBV5-1 with TRBJ2-7; D perhaps matches TRBD1 (6 bases). Germline V gives CDR1 SGHRS, CDR2 YFSETQ. The CDR3 loop spans 14 amino acids. The germline V and J ends were trimmed by 3 bases and 7 bases, with 17 bases remaining between them. The CDR3 nucleotides are TGCGCCAGCAGCTGGTCAGGGGTAGCTGTGGAGCAGTACTTC. It translates to CASSWSGVAVEQYF.

V gene TRBV10-2 combines with J gene TRBJ2-5; D remains ambiguous. Germline loops: CDR1 WSHSY, CDR2 SAAADI. The V gene lost 3 bases and the J gene lost 5 bases, with 7 bases spanning the gap. The CDR3 has 12 amino acids. CDR3 DNA: TGCGCCAGCAGTGAAGTACCGGAGACCCAGTACTTC. Protein: CASSEVPETQYF.

The chain is built from TRBV30 and TRBJ1-3, with D hard to call. The CDR3 has 13 residues. The V and J ends lost 3 bases and 2 bases respectively, with 8 bases between them. Germline loops: CDR1 GTSNPN, CDR2 SVGIG (reference sequence). CDR3 nucleotides: TGTGCCTGGAGGAAAGGGACTGGAAACACCATATATTTT. Its translation: CAWRKGTGNTIYF.

For this clone: Other DNA sequences within the sample encode an identical CDR3. The V gene is TRBV19, the J gene TRBJ1-5, with a possible D match to TRBD1 (6 bases). The CDR3 runs 15 residues. Germline V gene data show CDR1 as LNHDA and CDR2 as SQIVND (reference sequence). V was trimmed by 3 bases and J by 1 base, leaving 10 bases between them. For the CDR3, the DNA is TGTGCCAGTAGTATTGGTACAGGGAGCAATCAGCCCCAGCATTTT. As protein: CASSIGTGSNQPQHF. The variable domain in full, completed from reference TRBV19 and TRBJ1-5, reads DGGITQSPKYLFRKEGQNVTLSCEQNLNHDAMYWYRQDPGQGLRLIYYSQIVNDFQKGDIAEGYSVSREKKESFPLTVTSAQKNPTAFYLCASSIGTGSNQPQHFGDGTRLSIL.

CDR3 DNA sequence: TGTGCCAGCTCAGACACTGGACAGGGTGGAAGTCAGCCCCAGCATTTT. This translates into CASSDTGQGGSQPQHF. This chain links TRBV18 with TRBJ1-5; 8 nucleotides agree with TRBD1. Germline values: CDR1 KGHSH, CDR2 LQKENI. The CDR3 runs to 16 residues. V was clipped by 5 bases and J by 6 bases; unmatched bases: 12. Combining the CDR3 with reference TRBV18 and TRBJ1-5 gives the whole variable domain NAGVMQNPRHLVRRRGQEARLRCSPMKGHSHVYWYRQLPEEGLKFMVYLQKENIIDESGMPKERFSAEFPKEGPSILRIQQVVRGDSAAYFCASSDTGQGGSQPQHFGDGTRLSIL.

The chain links TRBV6-5 to TRBJ1-2, with 12 bases fitting TRBD1. CDR3 size: 14 residues. With 2 bases clipped from V and 6 bases from J, the junction kept 1 base outside the gene matches. CDR1 and CDR2 from the germline V gene are MNHEY and SVGAGI. CDR3 DNA sequence: TGTGCCAGCAGTTACGGGACAGGGGGCAATGGCTACACCTTC. It is translated as CASSYGTGGNGYTF.

The chain is built from TRBV19 and TRBJ1-1; tentatively, D is TRBD1 (5 bases). V was cut by 10 bases and J by 0 bases, with 15 bases left in between. The V gene's germline CDR1 is LNHDA and CDR2 SQIVND (reference sequence). The CDR3 is 14 amino acids. The CDR3 bases are TGTGCCACTCGGGACCGCGCTTTGAACACTGAAGCTTTCTTT. This codes for CATRDRALNTEAFF.

The CDR3 DNA sequence: TGCGCCAGCAGCAAGGACAGGGTCATGGACACTGAAGCTTTCTTT. Protein: CASSKDRVMDTEAFF. This sequence joins TRBV5-1 and TRBJ1-1, with 8 bases identical to TRBD1. The CDR3 is 15 amino acids. Trimming at V came to 4 bases and at J to 3 bases, leaving 8 bases not matched to a gene. Germline V CDR1 and CDR2: SGHRS, YFSETQ.

This chain connects TRBV6-1 to TRBJ2-7, with D possibly matching TRBD1 (6 bases). The V end lost 2 bases, the J end lost 2 bases, and 7 bases lay between the germline ends. Looked up from germline, CDR1 is MNHNS and CDR2 is SASEGT. This CDR3 spans 13 amino acids. Written as DNA, the CDR3 is TGTGCCAGCAGTGAATACAGGGCCTACGAGCAGTACTTC. This gives the protein CASSEYRAYEQYF.

This clone showed up just a few times. The chain recombines TRBV30 with TRBJ2-7; 13 bases are a match to TRBD2. Germline values: CDR1 GTSNPN, CDR2 SVGIG (reference sequence). V was pared by 7 bases and J by 0 bases, with 3 bases of the junction left unmatched. CDR3 length equals 14 residues. The CDR3 coding sequence is TGTGCCTCAAGGACTAGCGGGAGCTCCTACGAGCAGTACTTC. Translating gives CASRTSGSSYEQYF.

This chain joins TRBV11-3 and TRBJ2-5, with 7 bases aligning to TRBD1. The CDR3 is made up of 14 amino acids. Germline V gene lookup returns CDR1 SGHNT and CDR2 YENEEA. J gave up 5 bases and V 5 bases, and 8 bases lay outside the gene matches. For the CDR3, the DNA is TGTGCCAGCAGCCGGAAGGCCAGGGGGGAGACCCAGTACTTC. This codes for CASSRKARGETQYF.

The chain couples TRBV28 to TRBJ2-1, with D perhaps matching TRBD1 (5 bases). The CDR3 has 12 amino acids. Per germline, CDR1 MDHEN and CDR2 SYDVKM. The ends were cut back, 7 bases at V and 8 bases at J, with 12 bases in the middle. DNA of the CDR3: TGTGCCAGCACAGGGCAGGCCGATGAGCAGTTCTTC. It specifies CASTGQADEQFF.